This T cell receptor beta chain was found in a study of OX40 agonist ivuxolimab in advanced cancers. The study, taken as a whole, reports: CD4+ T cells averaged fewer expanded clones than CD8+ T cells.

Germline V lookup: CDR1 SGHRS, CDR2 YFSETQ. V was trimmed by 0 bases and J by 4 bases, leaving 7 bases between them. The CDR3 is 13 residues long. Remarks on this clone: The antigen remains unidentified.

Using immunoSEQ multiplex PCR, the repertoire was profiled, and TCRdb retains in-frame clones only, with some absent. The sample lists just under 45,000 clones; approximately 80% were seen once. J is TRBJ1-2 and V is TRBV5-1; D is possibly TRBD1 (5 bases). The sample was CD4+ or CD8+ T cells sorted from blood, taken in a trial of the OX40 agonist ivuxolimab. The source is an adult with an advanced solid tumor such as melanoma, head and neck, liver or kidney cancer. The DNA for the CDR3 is TGCGCCAGCAGCTTGGAAGGGGTCTATGGCTACACCTTC. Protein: CASSLEGVYGYTF.